This T cell receptor (beta chain) comes out of a study of blood T cell repertoires in COVID-19. Study details: Donors in the United States, Italy and Spain gave samples during acute or convalescent COVID-19. From T cells, B-cell-depleted T cells, or PBMCs came the material, which was cDNA or gDNA.

This CDR3 is 16 amino acids long. V was clipped by 1 base and J by 10 bases; unmatched bases: 11. Germline V gives CDR1 SGHTA, CDR2 FQGNSA. In the authors' workflow: Reference gene primer amplification gave estimated nucleated cell counts. TCRdb keeps only in-frame clones here, not all; method: immunoSEQ multiplex PCR. V and J calls and clone size are as listed in that table; D and trimming were resolved from the DNA. The table shows 100,000 to 150,000 clones, with 60% to 85% occurring only once. V usage is TRBV7-2 and J usage is TRBJ1-1; 11 nucleotides match TRBD1. Sequencing was carried out using peripheral blood. The receptor was derived from a human donor with acute or convalescent COVID-19. The donor label of this sample is uncertain. CDR3 region: CASSLVIPGQGAGAFF. CDR3 DNA sequence: TGTGCCAGCAGCTTAGTTATTCCCGGACAGGGGGCTGGAGCTTTCTTT.